The 7 T cell receptor beta chains below come from one sample, sequenced in a study of read filtering for tumor transcriptome and immune sequencing (dated by TCRdb to 2019 to 2021). Instrument used: Illumina HiSeq 4000. TCR libraries were built from approximately 400 ng RNA with the Immunoverse kit, using molecular barcoded adaptors covering alpha/delta and beta/gamma chains. In TCRdb, the public reads were trimmed at Q25 with fastp and aligned with MiXCR, with productive beta chains retained. Rows with a matching CDR3 protein are joined into one entry that keeps the most common DNA and genes. The sample has 130,000 or so distinct CDR3 sequences on record, around 14% of them singletons. The ten largest clonotypes hold 8.4% of the sample. What was sequenced was a population of CD138-negative cells sorted from bone marrow. This sample's cell subset or site label indicates: bone marrow mononuclear cells depleted of CD138+ plasma/myeloma cells by negative magnetic selection. The receptor set was obtained from a donor aged 40 or older with multiple myeloma.

This clonotype occurred a few times. This chain links TRBV27 with TRBJ2-5; 8 positions agree with TRBD2. Germline CDR1 reads MNHEY; CDR2 reads SMNVEV (reference sequence). The CDR3 extends over 15 amino acids. J lost 0 bases, V lost 8 bases, and 8 bases had no gene match. CDR3 bases: TGTGCCAGCCGAAGGTGGCGGGAGGACCAAGAGACCCAGTACTTC. It specifies CASRRWREDQETQYF.

This clonotype came up a few times. The rearrangement joins TRBV15 to TRBJ2-1; D gene ambiguous. V lost 0 bases to trimming and J lost 10 bases, with 7 bases between them. CDR1 and CDR2 from the germline V gene are LNHNV and YYDKDF (reference sequence). There are 12 residues in the CDR3. In nucleotides, the CDR3 is TGTGCCACCAGCAGAGATTACCGGGAGCAGTTCTTC. This translates into CATSRDYREQFF.

A remark on this clonotype: A much larger clone lies one base from this, so it may be a read error. This chain links TRBV7-3 with TRBJ2-1; TRBD2 matches 7 bases. The CDR3 is 16 residues long. The germline V gene has CDR1 SGHTA and CDR2 FQGTGA. The CDR3 is CASSPPSGEGFNDQFF. Written as DNA, the CDR3 is TGTGCCAGCAGCCCTCCGTCGGGGGAGGGATTCAATGACCAGTTCTTC. The variable domain in full, with the rest retrieved from reference TRBV7-3 and TRBJ2-1, is GAGVSQTPSNKVTEKGKYVELRCDPISGHTALYWYRQSLGQGPEFLIYFQGTGAADDSGLPNDRFFAVRPEGSVSTLKIQRTERGDSAVYLCASSPPSGEGFNDQFFGPGTRLTVL.

The rearrangement links TRBV19 to TRBJ1-5; weak D call: TRBD1 (5 bases). Trimming shortened V by 4 bases and J by 11 bases, and 18 bases separated the two germline ends. Germline V gene lookup returns CDR1 LNHDA and CDR2 SQIVND (reference sequence). The CDR3 is 14 amino acids. The CDR3 loop reads CASSRGPGGEAQHF. The CDR3 nucleotides read TGTGCCAGTAGTAGGGGACCCGGTGGAGAAGCCCAGCATTTT.

This clonotype was observed many times. The V and J genes are TRBV29-1 and TRBJ2-3; possible D gene TRBD2, 5 bases. Deletions cut 6 bases from V and 2 bases from J, with 12 bases between. From germline, CDR1 is SQVTM and CDR2 ANQGSEA. The CDR3 runs to 13 residues. The DNA of the CDR3 is TGCAGCGTAACTAGAGGCTTCACAGATACGCAGTATTTT. Protein sequence: CSVTRGFTDTQYF.

This clonotype was seen ten or more times. This chain connects TRBV3-1 to TRBJ2-7; D may be TRBD1 (6 bases). The CDR3 has 15 residues. With 2 bases removed from V and 4 bases from J, the gap between germline ends came to 15 bases. Germline CDR1 reads LGHDT; CDR2 reads YNNKEL (reference sequence). The CDR3 here is CASSQSLGGTYEQYF. The CDR3 nucleotides are TGTGCCAGCAGCCAATCCCTAGGGGGAACTTACGAGCAGTACTTC.

There are many counts of this clonotype. The chain couples TRBV6-6 to TRBJ1-1, with D possibly being TRBD1 (5 bases). The CDR3 has 16 residues. Germline CDR1 and CDR2: MNHNY and SVGAGI (reference sequence). V was pared by 7 bases and J by 2 bases, with 20 bases between. CDR3 loop: CASNSVGAAPNTEAFF. In nucleotides, the CDR3 is TGTGCCAGCAATTCCGTCGGGGCCGCACCTAACACTGAAGCTTTCTTT.